This T cell receptor beta chain was documented in a study of control samples from healthy donors and cancer patients. Some clones are missing from TCRdb's copy, which holds only in-frame ones; the method was immunoSEQ multiplex PCR. The table records about 120,000 clones, around 92% of them present only once. Germline loops: CDR1 SGHAT, CDR2 FQNNGV. V lost 0 bases, J lost 8 bases, and 16 bases lay in between. The CDR3 is 15 amino acids. Material for sequencing was blood. The source is a man in his forties or fifties in good health. The J gene is TRBJ1-1, the V gene TRBV11-2; no definite D call. The CDR3 protein is CASSLDLRNPEEAFF. The DNA of the CDR3 is TGTGCCAGCAGCTTAGATCTAAGGAATCCTGAGGAAGCTTTCTTT. Combining the CDR3 with reference TRBV11-2 and TRBJ1-1 gives the whole variable domain EAGVAQSPRYKIIEKRQSVAFWCNPISGHATLYWYQQILGQGPKLLIQFQNNGVVDDSQLPKDRFSAERLKGVDSTLKIQPAKLEDSAVYLCASSLDLRNPEEAFFGQGTRLTVV.